A selection of T cell receptor beta chains follows, all from one sample in a study of neoadjuvant anti-PD-1 for oral cavity cancer. TCRdb's table, derived via immunoSEQ multiplex PCR, lists solely in-frame clones and lacks some. The data contain 60,000 to 75,000 clones, around 85% of them singletons. The material sequenced was PBMCs, taken before nivolumab (anti-PD-1) treatment. These receptors originate from a person between 35 and 79 years old with oral cavity squamous cell carcinoma. Each CDR3 is given with its conserved first and last residue. A D gene is named only where the DNA matches it firmly. Some rows mark clone size as missing; the rest say once, few, many or name a class of expanded clone.

clone size: -; J gene: TRBJ1-5; V gene: TRBV5-4; D gene: -; CDR3 protein: CASSHPGENQPQHF; CDR3 DNA: TGTGCCAGCAGCCACCCAGGGGAGAATCAGCCCCAGCATTTT
clone size: few; J gene: TRBJ1-2; V gene: TRBV11-2; D gene: -; CDR3 protein: CASSLASSNYGYTF; CDR3 DNA: TGTGCCAGCAGCTTAGCCAGTTCTAACTATGGCTACACCTTC
clone size: -; J gene: TRBJ1-1; V gene: TRBV19; D gene: TRBD1; CDR3 protein: CASSMTGAVTEAFF; CDR3 DNA: TGTGCCAGTAGTATGACAGGGGCGGTAACTGAAGCTTTCTTT
clone size: -; J gene: TRBJ1-4; V gene: TRBV27; D gene: -; CDR3 protein: CASSLSPGVKKLFF; CDR3 DNA: TGTGCCAGCAGTTTATCCCCAGGGGTGAAAAAACTGTTTTTT
clone size: -; J gene: TRBJ2-7; V gene: TRBV6-6; D gene: TRBD1; CDR3 protein: CASRQGAFGEQYF; CDR3 DNA: TGTGCCAGCAGGCAGGGGGCATTCGGCGAGCAGTACTTC
clone size: -; J gene: TRBJ2-3; V gene: TRBV9; D gene: -; CDR3 protein: CASRRYSAAGTDTQYF; CDR3 DNA: TGTGCCAGCAGGCGATATAGCGCCGCGGGCACAGATACGCAGTATTTT
clone size: once; J gene: TRBJ2-7; V gene: TRBV15; D gene: -; CDR3 protein: CATSPRTAYEQYF; CDR3 DNA: TGTGCCACCAGCCCCCGGACAGCCTACGAGCAGTACTTC
clone size: -; J gene: TRBJ2-1; V gene: TRBV10-2; D gene: TRBD2; CDR3 protein: CASDSGGAKNEQFF; CDR3 DNA: TGCGCCAGCGACTCCGGGGGGGCTAAAAATGAGCAGTTCTTC
clone size: -; J gene: TRBJ1-6; V gene: TRBV5-1; D gene: -; CDR3 protein: CASSLHMGQTNSPLHF; CDR3 DNA: TGCGCCAGCAGCCTCCATATGGGACAAACTAACTCACCCCTCCACTTT
clone size: -; J gene: TRBJ2-2; V gene: TRBV7-9; D gene: -; CDR3 protein: CASSPQGIGELFF; CDR3 DNA: TGTGCCAGCAGCCCTCAGGGTATCGGGGAGCTGTTTTTT
clone size: -; J gene: TRBJ2-2; V gene: TRBV5-1; D gene: TRBD2; CDR3 protein: CASSPTSGGNTGELFF; CDR3 DNA: TGCGCCAGCAGCCCGACTAGCGGGGGGAACACCGGGGAGCTGTTTTTT
clone size: -; J gene: TRBJ1-3; V gene: TRBV30; D gene: TRBD1; CDR3 protein: CAWSFDRGRSGNTIYF; CDR3 DNA: TGTGCCTGGAGTTTCGACAGGGGGAGGTCTGGAAACACCATATATTTT
clone size: -; J gene: TRBJ2-5; V gene: TRBV2; D gene: -; CDR3 protein: CASSAKRIQETQYF; CDR3 DNA: TGTGCCAGCAGTGCCAAGCGGATTCAAGAGACCCAGTACTTC
clone size: -; J gene: TRBJ2-2; V gene: TRBV15; D gene: TRBD1; CDR3 protein: CATSRERGLQGATTGELFF; CDR3 DNA: TGTGCCACCAGCAGAGAGAGGGGATTACAGGGGGCGACCACCGGGGAGCTGTTTTTT
clone size: -; J gene: TRBJ2-3; V gene: TRBV7-7; D gene: -; CDR3 protein: CASSSGERDTQYF; CDR3 DNA: TGTGCTAGCAGCTCAGGAGAGCGAGATACGCAGTATTTT
clone size: -; J gene: TRBJ2-1; V gene: TRBV5-5; D gene: -; CDR3 protein: CASSLNGLEQFF; CDR3 DNA: TGTGCCAGCAGCTTGAATGGGCTTGAGCAGTTCTTC
clone size: -; J gene: TRBJ2-7; V gene: TRBV11-2; D gene: -; CDR3 protein: CASSPLRIYEQYF; CDR3 DNA: TGTGCCAGCAGCCCATTGAGAATTTACGAGCAGTACTTC
clone size: -; J gene: TRBJ2-7; V gene: TRBV28; D gene: -; CDR3 protein: CASSASDAYEQYF; CDR3 DNA: TGTGCCAGCTCGGCTAGCGATGCCTACGAGCAGTACTTC
clone size: -; J gene: TRBJ2-1; V gene: TRBV5-5; D gene: TRBD2; CDR3 protein: CASSLQREVSDEQFF; CDR3 DNA: TGTGCCAGCAGCTTGCAGCGGGAGGTCTCCGATGAGCAGTTCTTC
clone size: -; J gene: TRBJ2-1; V gene: TRBV5-1; D gene: TRBD2; CDR3 protein: CASSWGLADSYNEQFF; CDR3 DNA: TGCGCCAGCAGCTGGGGTCTAGCGGACTCCTACAATGAGCAGTTCTTC
clone size: -; J gene: TRBJ2-6; V gene: TRBV7-3; D gene: -; CDR3 protein: CASSSRLGSGANVLTF; CDR3 DNA: TGTGCCAGCAGCTCTCGCCTAGGGTCTGGGGCCAACGTCCTGACTTTC
clone size: -; J gene: TRBJ2-1; V gene: TRBV27; D gene: -; CDR3 protein: CASSLISGGRIYNEQFF; CDR3 DNA: TGTGCCAGCAGTTTAATCTCAGGGGGGCGGATCTACAATGAGCAGTTCTTC
clone size: -; J gene: TRBJ2-3; V gene: TRBV30; D gene: TRBD2; CDR3 protein: CAWGTSGRGFTDTQYF; CDR3 DNA: TGTGCCTGGGGGACTAGCGGGAGGGGGTTCACAGATACGCAGTATTTT
clone size: -; J gene: TRBJ1-2; V gene: TRBV28; D gene: -; CDR3 protein: CASSGTPNHYGYTF; CDR3 DNA: TGTGCCAGCAGCGGGACGCCGAACCACTATGGCTACACCTTC
clone size: many; J gene: TRBJ1-2; V gene: TRBV4-1; D gene: -; CDR3 protein: CASSQSQQQSYGYTF; CDR3 DNA: TGCGCCAGCAGCCAGAGCCAACAGCAAAGCTATGGCTACACCTTC
clone size: -; J gene: TRBJ2-3; V gene: TRBV30; D gene: TRBD2; CDR3 protein: CALTLTTSGRDGQYF; CDR3 DNA: TGTGCCCTCACCCTCACAACTAGCGGGAGGGACGGGCAGTATTTT
clone size: once; J gene: TRBJ1-2; V gene: TRBV18; D gene: TRBD1; CDR3 protein: CASSTGTGYYTF; CDR3 DNA: TGTGCCAGCTCGACCGGGACAGGGTACTACACCTTC
clone size: once; J gene: TRBJ1-5; V gene: TRBV6-1; D gene: -; CDR3 protein: CASSAGVFSNQPQHF; CDR3 DNA: TGTGCCAGCAGTGCTGGGGTTTTTAGCAATCAGCCCCAGCATTTT
clone size: -; J gene: TRBJ2-1; V gene: TRBV7-9; D gene: TRBD2; CDR3 protein: CASSFGLAGRSYNEQFF; CDR3 DNA: TGTGCCAGCAGCTTTGGCTTAGCGGGCCGCTCCTACAATGAGCAGTTCTTC
clone size: -; J gene: TRBJ2-2; V gene: TRBV7-7; D gene: -; CDR3 protein: CASSLSYRPANTGELFF; CDR3 DNA: TGTGCCAGCAGCTTATCGTACCGGCCAGCGAACACCGGGGAGCTGTTTTTT
clone size: few; J gene: TRBJ2-7; V gene: TRBV10-3; D gene: TRBD2; CDR3 protein: CAISPSGTGSYEQYF; CDR3 DNA: TGTGCCATCAGCCCTAGCGGGACGGGCTCCTACGAGCAGTACTTC
clone size: -; J gene: TRBJ1-4; V gene: TRBV4-2; D gene: -; CDR3 protein: CASSQSLRESNEKLFF; CDR3 DNA: TGTGCCAGCAGCCAATCTTTAAGGGAGTCTAATGAAAAACTGTTTTTT
clone size: -; J gene: TRBJ1-5; V gene: TRBV13; D gene: -; CDR3 protein: CASSFGGNQPQHF; CDR3 DNA: TGTGCCAGCAGCTTCGGAGGGAATCAGCCCCAGCATTTT
clone size: -; J gene: TRBJ2-5; V gene: TRBV28; D gene: TRBD1; CDR3 protein: CASSPSDRAPRETQYF; CDR3 DNA: TGTGCCAGCAGTCCCTCCGACAGGGCCCCTCGGGAGACCCAGTACTTC
clone size: -; J gene: TRBJ1-2; V gene: TRBV19; D gene: -; CDR3 protein: CASSIRQDGYTF; CDR3 DNA: TGTGCCAGTAGTATCCGACAGGATGGCTACACCTTC
clone size: -; J gene: TRBJ2-7; V gene: TRBV6-5; D gene: -; CDR3 protein: CASFWGHEQYF; CDR3 DNA: TGTGCCAGCTTTTGGGGCCACGAGCAGTACTTC
clone size: -; J gene: TRBJ2-1; V gene: TRBV6-1; D gene: -; CDR3 protein: CASTVAQSYNEQFF; CDR3 DNA: TGTGCCAGCACGGTTGCTCAGTCCTACAATGAGCAGTTCTTC
clone size: -; J gene: TRBJ1-4; V gene: TRBV5-1; D gene: TRBD1; CDR3 protein: CASSLRQGGLGELFF; CDR3 DNA: TGCGCCAGCAGCTTGCGACAGGGGGGATTGGGAGAACTGTTTTTT
clone size: -; J gene: TRBJ2-7; V gene: TRBV9; D gene: -; CDR3 protein: CASSVDQGPYEQYF; CDR3 DNA: TGTGCCAGCAGCGTAGACCAGGGCCCCTACGAGCAGTACTTC
clone size: -; J gene: TRBJ1-5; V gene: TRBV19; D gene: -; CDR3 protein: CASSIEGRNQPQHF; CDR3 DNA: TGTGCCAGTAGTATAGAGGGGCGCAATCAGCCCCAGCATTTT
clone size: -; J gene: TRBJ2-7; V gene: TRBV5-5; D gene: -; CDR3 protein: CASSRGTLYEQYF; CDR3 DNA: TGTGCCAGCAGCCGGGGGACGCTCTACGAGCAGTACTTC
clone size: once; J gene: TRBJ2-7; V gene: TRBV7-3; D gene: -; CDR3 protein: CASSQLASSYEQYF; CDR3 DNA: TGTGCCAGCAGCCAGCTAGCGTCGAGCTACGAGCAGTACTTC
clone size: -; J gene: TRBJ2-3; V gene: TRBV7-2; D gene: TRBD2; CDR3 protein: CASSPGLAGGPGTDTQYF; CDR3 DNA: TGTGCCAGCAGCCCCGGACTAGCGGGGGGGCCGGGGACAGATACGCAGTATTTT
clone size: -; J gene: TRBJ2-3; V gene: TRBV18; D gene: TRBD2; CDR3 protein: CASSPPTSGTQYF; CDR3 DNA: TGTGCCAGCTCACCACCAACTAGCGGTACGCAGTATTTT
clone size: -; J gene: TRBJ1-1; V gene: TRBV5-6; D gene: -; CDR3 protein: CASSLRTGIEAFF; CDR3 DNA: TGTGCCAGCAGCTTGAGGACCGGTATTGAAGCTTTCTTT
clone size: -; J gene: TRBJ1-1; V gene: TRBV7-8; D gene: -; CDR3 protein: CASSLAVLNTEAFF; CDR3 DNA: TGTGCCAGCAGCTTAGCTGTTCTGAACACTGAAGCTTTCTTT
clone size: -; J gene: TRBJ2-7; V gene: TRBV5-1; D gene: -; CDR3 protein: CASSLVRYEQYF; CDR3 DNA: TGCGCCAGCAGCTTGGTTCGGTACGAGCAGTACTTC
clone size: -; J gene: TRBJ2-7; V gene: TRBV5-1; D gene: TRBD2; CDR3 protein: CASSSSGTSGGSHEQYF; CDR3 DNA: TGCGCCAGCAGCTCCTCCGGGACTAGCGGGGGCTCCCACGAGCAGTACTTC
clone size: -; J gene: TRBJ2-6; V gene: TRBV13; D gene: -; CDR3 protein: CASTNRRQSGANVLTF; CDR3 DNA: TGTGCCAGCACCAACCGGAGACAGTCTGGGGCCAACGTCCTGACTTTC
clone size: -; J gene: TRBJ1-1; V gene: TRBV6-6; D gene: -; CDR3 protein: CASSYPSRLSEAFF; CDR3 DNA: TGTGCCAGCAGTTACCCCTCCCGACTGTCTGAAGCTTTCTTT
clone size: -; J gene: TRBJ1-1; V gene: TRBV6-5; D gene: -; CDR3 protein: CASTSGTEAFF; CDR3 DNA: TGTGCCAGCACGTCCGGGACAGAAGCTTTCTTT